This T cell receptor beta chain was recorded in a study of CD8 T cells in ankylosing spondylitis. Regarding the study as a whole: Typical of ankylosing spondylitis blood, it appeared, was a TCR beta motif of several highly homologous variants.

Quantitative 5'-RACE with molecular barcodes was used to make the TCR beta libraries. TCRdb re-analysed the 5' RACE reads in MiXCR, keeping a single row per CDR3 protein. The sample yields about 330,000 distinct CDR3 sequences, 7.5% to 9% seen once. About this clonotype: Its antigen is still unknown.

The CDR3 length is 13 residues. Looked up from germline, CDR1 is SGHTA and CDR2 is FQGTGA. The V segment lost 1 base and the J segment 4 bases; nucleotides outside the gene matches: 0. The sequencing sample was made of blood, either unsorted or a sorted T cell fraction (not recorded which). This chain joins TRBV7-3 and TRBJ2-5; 7 nucleotides align to TRBD1. The TCR originated in a male donor with ankylosing spondylitis. As DNA, the CDR3 is TGTGCCAGCAGCTTAAAGGGGGCAGAGACCCAGTACTTC. It is translated as CASSLKGAETQYF. Combining the CDR3 with reference TRBV7-3 and TRBJ2-5 gives the whole variable domain GAGVSQTPSNKVTEKGKYVELRCDPISGHTALYWYRQSLGQGPEFLIYFQGTGAADDSGLPNDRFFAVRPEGSVSTLKIQRTERGDSAVYLCASSLKGAETQYFGPGTRLLVL.